These 12 T cell receptor beta chains originate from one sample sequenced in a study of cytomegalovirus exposure and HLA in healthy donors. 13 Jbeta primers and 60 Vbeta primers were used for the PCR. TCRdb's copy holds only in-frame clones and misses some; the assay was immunoSEQ multiplex PCR. The sample totals roughly 120,000 clones. Sequencing was carried out using PBMCs. The receptors were gathered from a man aged 18-30 years in good health and CMV-seronegative.

The CDR3 nucleotides read TGCGCCAGCAGCTTGGATCGGGTCTACGAGCAGTACTTC. This codes for CASSLDRVYEQYF. This chain uses TRBV5-1 with TRBJ2-7; no clear D. The length of the CDR3 is 13 residues. V dropped 0 bases and J dropped 3 bases, with 7 bases sitting between them. Germline V CDR1 and CDR2: SGHRS, YFSETQ.

This chain connects TRBV7-9 to TRBJ1-3; TRBD1 is a possible D gene (5 bases). V was trimmed by 4 bases and J by 4 bases, leaving 17 bases between them. Germline CDR1 SEHNR, CDR2 FQNEAQ (reference sequence). The CDR3 is 16 residues long. CDR3 DNA sequence: TGTGCCAGCAGCTCTACGCGGGGGGGTGGCGGAAACACCATATATTTT. As protein: CASSSTRGGGGNTIYF.

About this clone: One end of the junction varies from germline; a read error may be responsible. The V gene is TRBV28, the J gene TRBJ1-6; 11 bases map to TRBD1. Per germline, CDR1 MDHEN and CDR2 SYDVKM. The length of the CDR3 is 18 residues. The CDR3 spells CASGLTTGQGAYNSPLHF. CDR3 bases: TGTGCCAGCGGTTTAACAACCGGACAGGGGGCATATAATTCACCCCTCCACTTT.

The rearrangement joins TRBV5-4 to TRBJ1-5, with 7 positions matching TRBD1. Germline V CDR1 and CDR2: SGHNT, YYREEE (reference sequence). The CDR3 runs 15 residues. V shed 1 base and J 2 bases; nucleotides not matched to a gene: 3. The CDR3 nucleotides are TGTGCCAGCAGCTTGACAGGGGACGGCAATCAGCCCCAGCATTTT. Translating it yields CASSLTGDGNQPQHF.

The rearrangement joins TRBV28 to TRBJ1-1, with D perhaps TRBD1 (5 bases). V gave up 4 bases and J gave up 1 base, with 10 bases separating them. Germline CDR1 reads MDHEN; CDR2 reads SYDVKM. The CDR3 runs to 14 residues. This CDR3 is CASSSPGQNTEAFF. CDR3 coding DNA: TGTGCCAGCAGTTCCCCAGGGCAGAACACTGAAGCTTTCTTT.

This chain connects TRBV6-5 to TRBJ1-5; D is unresolved. V was cut by 4 bases and J by 5 bases, with 9 bases left in between. Germline lookup yields CDR1 MNHEY and CDR2 SVGAGI. The CDR3 extends over 13 amino acids. The CDR3 here is CASSWAPDQPQHF. Here the CDR3 DNA reads TGTGCCAGCAGTTGGGCCCCCGATCAGCCCCAGCATTTT.

The chain employs TRBV7-7 and TRBJ2-2, with D perhaps TRBD1 (5 bases). Germline lookup yields CDR1 SSHAT and CDR2 FNYEAQ (reference sequence). The CDR3 spans 16 residues. V was cut by 4 bases and J by 1 base, with 13 bases left in between. Here the CDR3 DNA reads TGTGCCAGCAGCTCAGTTCTAGGGGAGAACACCGGGGAGCTGTTTTTT. It codes for CASSSVLGENTGELFF.

This rearrangement joins TRBV18 to TRBJ2-7; 7 bases map to TRBD2. V lost 1 base, J lost 2 bases, and 8 bases stayed unmatched. This CDR3 region has 16 residues. Germline lookup yields CDR1 KGHSH and CDR2 LQKENI. The CDR3 DNA is TGTGCCAGCTCACCACGCGGGGGATCCTGGACCTACGAGCAGTACTTC. Its translation is CASSPRGGSWTYEQYF. Variable domain in full (rest from reference TRBV18 and TRBJ2-7): NAGVMQNPRHLVRRRGQEARLRCSPMKGHSHVYWYRQLPEEGLKFMVYLQKENIIDESGMPKERFSAEFPKEGPSILRIQQVVRGDSAAYFCASSPRGGSWTYEQYFGPGTRLTVT.

To note about this clone: Within the sample, other DNA sequences also encode this same CDR3. The rearrangement joins TRBV7-9 to TRBJ1-2; unclear D gene. V was pared by 1 base and J by 5 bases, with 5 bases between. This CDR3 spans 12 amino acids. From germline, CDR1 is SEHNR and CDR2 FQNEAQ (reference sequence). The CDR3 bases are TGTGCCAGCAGCTTAGACAGTTATGGCTACACCTTC. Translating gives CASSLDSYGYTF. Based on the CDR3 plus reference TRBV7-9 and TRBJ1-2, the full variable domain is DTGVSQNPRHKITKRGQNVTFRCDPISEHNRLYWYRQTLGQGPEFLTYFQNEAQLEKSRLLSDRFSAERPKGSFSTLEIQRTEQGDSAMYLCASSLDSYGYTFGSGTRLTVV.

The chain couples TRBV18 to TRBJ1-1; D unresolved. This CDR3 spans 12 amino acids. The germline V and J ends were trimmed by 3 bases and 7 bases, with 9 bases remaining between them. CDR1 is KGHSH, CDR2 LQKENI, per germline. In nucleotides, the CDR3 is TGTGCCAGCTCACCCCGAACTGGTGAAGCTTTCTTT. This encodes CASSPRTGEAFF.

The rearrangement links TRBV5-1 to TRBJ2-7; 7 nucleotides match TRBD1. The J segment lost 4 bases and the V segment lost 3 bases, leaving 4 bases of the junction unmatched. This CDR3 comprises 13 residues. Germline values: CDR1 SGHRS, CDR2 YFSETQ. CDR3 region: CASSWGTDYEQYF. CDR3 nucleotides: TGCGCCAGCAGCTGGGGGACAGATTACGAGCAGTACTTC.

The chain has TRBV30 and TRBJ1-5; D is ambiguous. This CDR3 is built from 13 residues. Germline lookup yields CDR1 GTSNPN and CDR2 SVGIG (reference sequence). The V gene lost 1 base and the J gene lost 3 bases, with 7 bases spanning the gap. CDR3 nucleotide sequence: TGTGCCTGGAGTGGACGGGACAATCAGCCCCAGCATTTT. The encoded protein is CAWSGRDNQPQHF.